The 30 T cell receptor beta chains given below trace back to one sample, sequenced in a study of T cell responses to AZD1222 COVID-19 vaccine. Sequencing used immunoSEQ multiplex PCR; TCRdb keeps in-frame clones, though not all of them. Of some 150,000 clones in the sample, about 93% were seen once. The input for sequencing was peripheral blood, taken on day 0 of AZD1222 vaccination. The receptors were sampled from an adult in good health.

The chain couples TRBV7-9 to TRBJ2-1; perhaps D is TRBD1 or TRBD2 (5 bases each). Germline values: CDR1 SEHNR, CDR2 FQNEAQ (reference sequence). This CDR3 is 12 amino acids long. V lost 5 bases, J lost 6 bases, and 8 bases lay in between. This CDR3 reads CASSRGGNEQFF. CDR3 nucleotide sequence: TGTGCCAGCAGCCGTGGGGGCAATGAGCAGTTCTTC.

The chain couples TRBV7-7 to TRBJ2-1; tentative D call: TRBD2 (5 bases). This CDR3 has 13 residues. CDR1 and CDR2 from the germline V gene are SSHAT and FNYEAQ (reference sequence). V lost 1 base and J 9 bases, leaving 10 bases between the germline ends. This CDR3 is CASSLDGGGEQFF. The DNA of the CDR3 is TGTGCCAGCAGCTTAGATGGCGGAGGTGAGCAGTTCTTC.

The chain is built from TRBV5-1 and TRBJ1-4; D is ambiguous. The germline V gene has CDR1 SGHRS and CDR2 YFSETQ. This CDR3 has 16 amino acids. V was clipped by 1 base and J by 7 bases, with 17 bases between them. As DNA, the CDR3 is TGCGCCAGCAGCTTGAGGCCCGGAGGTGAAATTGAAAAACTGTTTTTT. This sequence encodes CASSLRPGGEIEKLFF. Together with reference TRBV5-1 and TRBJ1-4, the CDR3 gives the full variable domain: KAGVTQTPRYLIKTRGQQVTLSCSPISGHRSVSWYQQTPGQGLQFLFEYFSETQRNKGNFPGRFSGRQFSNSRSEMNVSTLELGDSALYLCASSLRPGGEIEKLFFGSGTQLSVL.

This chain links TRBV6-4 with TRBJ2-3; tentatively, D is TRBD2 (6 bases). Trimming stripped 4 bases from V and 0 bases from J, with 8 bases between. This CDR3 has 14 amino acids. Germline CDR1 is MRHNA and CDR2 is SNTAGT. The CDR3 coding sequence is TGTGCCAGCAGTGGGGAGGACAGCACAGATACGCAGTATTTT. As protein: CASSGEDSTDTQYF.

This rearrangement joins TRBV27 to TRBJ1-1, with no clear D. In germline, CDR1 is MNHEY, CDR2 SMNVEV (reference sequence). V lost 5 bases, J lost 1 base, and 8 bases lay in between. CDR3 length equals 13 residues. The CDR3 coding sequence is TGTGCCAGCAGTATGACTGCGAACACTGAAGCTTTCTTT. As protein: CASSMTANTEAFF.

The CDR3 region has the DNA TGTGCCAGCAGTGGGGGGGCCGTTACTGAAGCTTTCTTT. It yields the protein CASSGGAVTEAFF. This chain connects TRBV28 to TRBJ1-1; possibly TRBD1 for D (6 bases). Germline loops: CDR1 MDHEN, CDR2 SYDVKM. The CDR3 loop spans 13 amino acids. Deletions cut 5 bases from V and 5 bases from J, with 12 bases between.

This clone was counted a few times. In DNA form, the CDR3 reads TGTGCCAGTAGGTCCGGACCCTTGGGCAATCAGCCCCAGCATTTT. This encodes CASRSGPLGNQPQHF. The genes are TRBV19 and TRBJ1-5; D uncertain. V lost 6 bases and J lost 2, with 14 bases in between. This CDR3 has 15 residues. Germline assignment: CDR1 LNHDA and CDR2 SQIVND (reference sequence).

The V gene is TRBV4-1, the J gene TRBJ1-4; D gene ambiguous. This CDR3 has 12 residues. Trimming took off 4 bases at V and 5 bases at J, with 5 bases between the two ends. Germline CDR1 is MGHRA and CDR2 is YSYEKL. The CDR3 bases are TGCGCCAGCAGCCCGGAGAATGAAAAACTGTTTTTT. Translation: CASSPENEKLFF.

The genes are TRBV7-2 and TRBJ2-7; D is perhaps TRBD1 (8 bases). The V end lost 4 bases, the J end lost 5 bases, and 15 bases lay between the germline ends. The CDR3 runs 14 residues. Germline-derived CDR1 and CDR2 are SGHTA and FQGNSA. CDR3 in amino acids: CASSSGQGGNEQYF. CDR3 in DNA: TGTGCCAGCAGCTCTGGACAGGGAGGGAACGAGCAGTACTTC.

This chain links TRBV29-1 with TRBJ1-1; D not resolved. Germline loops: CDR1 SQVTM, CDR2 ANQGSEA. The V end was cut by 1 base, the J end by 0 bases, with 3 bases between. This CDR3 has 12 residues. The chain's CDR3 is CSVEGLNTEAFF. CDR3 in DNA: TGCAGCGTTGAAGGCCTGAACACTGAAGCTTTCTTT.

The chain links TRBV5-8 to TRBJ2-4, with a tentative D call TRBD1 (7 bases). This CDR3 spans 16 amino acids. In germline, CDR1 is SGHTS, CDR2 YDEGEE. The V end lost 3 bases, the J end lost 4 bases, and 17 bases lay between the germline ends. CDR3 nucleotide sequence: TGTGCCAGCAGCTCTCCGGGACAGCGGGTTAAAAACATTCAGTACTTC. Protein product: CASSSPGQRVKNIQYF.

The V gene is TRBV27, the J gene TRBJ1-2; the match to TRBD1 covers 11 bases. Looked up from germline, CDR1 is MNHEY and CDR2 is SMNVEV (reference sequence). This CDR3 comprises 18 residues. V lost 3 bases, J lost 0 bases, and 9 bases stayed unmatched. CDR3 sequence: CASSFRTGGAPPNYGYTF. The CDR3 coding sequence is TGTGCCAGCAGTTTCCGGACAGGGGGCGCCCCCCCTAACTATGGCTACACCTTC.

The CDR3 coding sequence is TGTGCCAGCAGACGGGGTAGCGGGAGTGATTGGTTTGAGCAGTTCTTC. This encodes CASRRGSGSDWFEQFF. The chain has TRBV11-2 and TRBJ2-1; 9 bases are a match to TRBD2. Germline-derived CDR1 and CDR2 are SGHAT and FQNNGV. V gave up 6 bases and J gave up 9 bases; unmatched junction bases: 15. The CDR3 sequence is 16 residues long.

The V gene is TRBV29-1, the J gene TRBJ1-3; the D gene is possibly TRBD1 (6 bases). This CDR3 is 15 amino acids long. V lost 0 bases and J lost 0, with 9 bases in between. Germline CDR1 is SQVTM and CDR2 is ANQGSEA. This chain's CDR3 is CSVEEGAGSGNTIYF. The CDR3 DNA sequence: TGCAGCGTTGAAGAGGGGGCAGGCTCTGGAAACACCATATATTTT.

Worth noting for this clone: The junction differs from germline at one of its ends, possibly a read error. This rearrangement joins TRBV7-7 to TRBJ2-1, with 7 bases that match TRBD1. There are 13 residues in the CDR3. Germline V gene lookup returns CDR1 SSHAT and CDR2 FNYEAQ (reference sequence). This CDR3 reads CASSRTGVNEQFF. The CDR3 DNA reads TGTGCTAGCAGCCGTACAGGGGTCAATGAGCAGTTCTTC. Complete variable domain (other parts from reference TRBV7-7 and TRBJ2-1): GAGVSQSPRYKVTKRGQDVTLRCDPISSHATLYWYQQALGQGPEFLTYFNYEAQPDKSGLPSDRFSAERPEGSISTLTIQRTEQRDSAMYRCASSRTGVNEQFFGPGTRLTVL.

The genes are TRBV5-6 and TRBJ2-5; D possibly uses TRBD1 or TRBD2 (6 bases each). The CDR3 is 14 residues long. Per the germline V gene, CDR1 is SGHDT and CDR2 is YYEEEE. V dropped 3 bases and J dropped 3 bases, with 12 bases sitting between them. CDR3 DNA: TGTGCCAGCAGCTCCCCTAGGGGGGAAGAGACCCAGTACTTC. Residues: CASSSPRGEETQYF.

CDR3 protein: CASSVGGGQETQYF. The CDR3 nucleotides read TGTGCCAGCAGCGTAGGGGGGGGTCAAGAGACCCAGTACTTC. The chain has TRBV9 and TRBJ2-5; 7 nucleotides agree with TRBD2. The V and J ends lost 0 bases and 2 bases, in that order; junction bases with no gene match: 1. CDR1 SGDLS and CDR2 YYNGEE come from the germline V gene. This CDR3 region has 14 residues.

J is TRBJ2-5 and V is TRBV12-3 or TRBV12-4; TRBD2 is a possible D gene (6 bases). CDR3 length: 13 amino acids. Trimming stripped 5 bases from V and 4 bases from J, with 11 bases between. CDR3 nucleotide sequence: TGTGCCAGCAGTCAAAACGGGGGAGAGACCCAGTACTTC. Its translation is CASSQNGGETQYF.

The CDR3 region is CASSFGSPYEQYF. For the CDR3, the DNA is TGTGCCAGCAGCTTTGGCAGTCCCTACGAGCAGTACTTC. The rearrangement joins TRBV5-8 to TRBJ2-7; D ambiguous. The CDR3 is made up of 13 amino acids. CDR1 is SGHTS, CDR2 YDEGEE, per germline. V lost 2 bases and J 2 bases, leaving 8 bases between the germline ends.

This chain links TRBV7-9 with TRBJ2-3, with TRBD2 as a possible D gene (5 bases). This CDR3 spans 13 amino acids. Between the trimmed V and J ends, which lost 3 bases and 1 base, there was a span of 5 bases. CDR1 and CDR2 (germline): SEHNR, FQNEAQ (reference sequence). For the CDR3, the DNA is TGTGCCAGCAGCTTCGGGGGCACAGATACGCAGTATTTT. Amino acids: CASSFGGTDTQYF.

The CDR3 is CASSLKPAELFF. The CDR3 region has the DNA TGTGCCAGCAGCTTAAAGCCCGCGGAACTGTTTTTT. The rearrangement links TRBV7-9 to TRBJ1-4, with D unclear. V was cut by 2 bases and J by 12 bases, with 10 bases left in between. In germline, CDR1 is SEHNR, CDR2 FQNEAQ (reference sequence). The CDR3 is made up of 12 amino acids.

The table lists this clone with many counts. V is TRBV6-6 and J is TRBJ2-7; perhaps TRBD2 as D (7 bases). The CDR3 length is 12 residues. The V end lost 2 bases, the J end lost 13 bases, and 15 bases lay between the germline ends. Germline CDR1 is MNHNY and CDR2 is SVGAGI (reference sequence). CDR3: CASSYGGGSSYF. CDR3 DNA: TGTGCCAGCAGTTACGGGGGGGGCTCTAGTTACTTC.

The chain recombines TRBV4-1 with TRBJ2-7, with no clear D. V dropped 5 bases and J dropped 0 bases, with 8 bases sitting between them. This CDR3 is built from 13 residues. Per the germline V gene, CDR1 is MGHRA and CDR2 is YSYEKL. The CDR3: CASSERISYEQYF. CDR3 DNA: TGCGCCAGCAGCGAACGTATCTCCTACGAGCAGTACTTC.

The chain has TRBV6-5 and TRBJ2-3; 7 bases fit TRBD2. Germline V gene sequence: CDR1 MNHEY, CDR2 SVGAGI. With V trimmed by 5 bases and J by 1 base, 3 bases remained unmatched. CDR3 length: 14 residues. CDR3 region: CASSPSGGTDTQYF. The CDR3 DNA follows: TGTGCCAGCAGTCCCAGCGGGGGCACAGATACGCAGTATTTT.

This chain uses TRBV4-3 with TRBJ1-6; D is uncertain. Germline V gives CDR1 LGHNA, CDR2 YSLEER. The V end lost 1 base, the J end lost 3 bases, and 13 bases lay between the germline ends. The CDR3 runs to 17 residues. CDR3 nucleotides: TGCGCCAGCAGCCAAGTAACGCGGGTGAACTATAATTCACCCCTCCACTTT. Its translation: CASSQVTRVNYNSPLHF.

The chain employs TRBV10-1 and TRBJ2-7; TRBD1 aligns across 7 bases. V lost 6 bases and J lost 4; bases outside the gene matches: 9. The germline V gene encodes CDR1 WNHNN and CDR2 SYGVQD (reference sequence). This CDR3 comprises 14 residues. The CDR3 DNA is TGCGCCAGCAGGTTCGACAGGGATGGTTACGAGCAGTACTTC. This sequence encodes CASRFDRDGYEQYF.

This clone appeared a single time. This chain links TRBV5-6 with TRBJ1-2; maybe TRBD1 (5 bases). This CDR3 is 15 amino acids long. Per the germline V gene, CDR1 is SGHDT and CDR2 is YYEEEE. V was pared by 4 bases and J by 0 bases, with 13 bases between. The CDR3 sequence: CASSPWDRSNYGYTF. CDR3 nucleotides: TGTGCCAGCAGCCCTTGGGACCGCTCTAACTATGGCTACACCTTC.

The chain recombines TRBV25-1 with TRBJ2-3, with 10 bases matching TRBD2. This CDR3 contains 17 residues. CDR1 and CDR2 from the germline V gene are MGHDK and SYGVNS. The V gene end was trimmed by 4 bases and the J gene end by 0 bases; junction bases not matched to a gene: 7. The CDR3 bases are TGTGCCAGCAGTGTCGTGACTAGCGGGCCTAGCACAGATACGCAGTATTTT. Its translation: CASSVVTSGPSTDTQYF.

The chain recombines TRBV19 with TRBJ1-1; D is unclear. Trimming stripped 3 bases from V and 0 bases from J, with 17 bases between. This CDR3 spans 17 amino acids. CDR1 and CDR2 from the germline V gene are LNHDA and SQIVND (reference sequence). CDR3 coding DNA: TGTGCCAGTAGTATCTCTCGGGGTAGGAATATGAACACTGAAGCTTTCTTT. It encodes CASSISRGRNMNTEAFF. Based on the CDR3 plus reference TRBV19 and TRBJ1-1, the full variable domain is DGGITQSPKYLFRKEGQNVTLSCEQNLNHDAMYWYRQDPGQGLRLIYYSQIVNDFQKGDIAEGYSVSREKKESFPLTVTSAQKNPTAFYLCASSISRGRNMNTEAFFGQGTRLTVV.

CDR3 sequence reads: CASSPPWGGGAFF. The CDR3 DNA reads TGTGCCAGCAGTCCCCCCTGGGGTGGCGGAGCTTTCTTT. This rearrangement joins TRBV12-3 or TRBV12-4 to TRBJ1-1; D unresolved. V dropped 5 bases and J dropped 10 bases, with 17 bases sitting between them. The CDR3 consists of 13 residues.